This TCR beta chain was profiled in a study of blood T cell repertoires in COVID-19. Study context: The cDNA or gDNA used as material had been derived from T cells, B-cell-depleted T cells, or PBMCs.

This CDR3 is 15 amino acids long. The germline V and J ends were trimmed by 4 bases and 6 bases, with 16 bases remaining between them. Germline-derived CDR1 and CDR2 are LNHDA and SQIVND (reference sequence). Assay used: immunoSEQ multiplex PCR; TCRdb lists only in-frame clones, some missing. This sample carries under 250,000 clones, approximately 82% of them seen once, and the ten largest clones take about 9%. The sequenced sample was peripheral blood. This clonotype was obtained from a man in his forties with active or convalescent COVID-19. This chain joins TRBV19 and TRBJ1-5, with unresolved D. In DNA, the CDR3 is TGTGCCAGTAGTACGGAAGGGAGCCACTTTCAGCCCCAGCATTTT. Amino acids: CASSTEGSHFQPQHF. Using reference TRBV19 and TRBJ1-5 for the parts outside the CDR3, the full variable domain is DGGITQSPKYLFRKEGQNVTLSCEQNLNHDAMYWYRQDPGQGLRLIYYSQIVNDFQKGDIAEGYSVSREKKESFPLTVTSAQKNPTAFYLCASSTEGSHFQPQHFGDGTRLSIL.